Listed below are T cell receptor beta chains from one sample, sequenced in a study of identical twins. TCRdb processed the 5' RACE reads anew with MiXCR; each CDR3 protein has one entry. This table has about 210,000 distinct CDR3 sequences, about a tenth appearing once. The sequenced sample was memory (CD45RO+) T cells sorted from blood. Receptors were obtained from a woman under 30 in good health. Both conserved end residues are part of each CDR3. Each record gives: clone size, J gene, V gene, D gene, CDR3 protein, CDR3 DNA. A D gene is named only where the DNA matches it firmly. Rows may omit the clone size; those that give it use once, few, many or a size class.

. TRBJ2-7 TRBV9 . CASSIRQGGPEQYF TGTGCCAGCAGCATTAGACAGGGAGGACCCGAGCAGTACTTC
few TRBJ2-5 TRBV5-1 TRBD2 CASSISGRSGRETQYF TGCGCCAGCAGCATTAGCGGGAGGTCGGGTAGAGAGACCCAGTACTTC
many TRBJ2-1 TRBV10-2 . CASSQGVPSYNEQFF TGCGCCAGCAGCCAGGGCGTACCATCCTACAATGAGCAGTTCTTC
many TRBJ1-5 TRBV29-1 . CSARDGDSNQPQHF TGCAGCGCCCGGGACGGTGATAGCAATCAGCCCCAGCATTTT
many TRBJ2-1 TRBV10-3 TRBD2 CAISGIAGGYNEQFF TGTGCCATCAGTGGTATAGCGGGAGGCTACAATGAGCAGTTCTTC
many TRBJ2-2 TRBV20-1 . CSARRGTNTGELFF TGCAGTGCCCGCCGGGGGACGAACACCGGGGAGCTGTTTTTT
. TRBJ1-1 TRBV25-1 TRBD1 CASSEPAGGDTEAFF TGTGCCAGCAGTGAGCCCGCAGGGGGAGACACTGAAGCTTTCTTT
few TRBJ2-7 TRBV18 . CASSRGLEFYEQYF TGTGCCAGCTCACGGGGGTTGGAGTTCTACGAGCAGTACTTC
once TRBJ2-7 TRBV6-2/TRBV6-3 . CASSYGGTARYEQYF TGTGCCAGCAGTTACGGGGGGACGGCCCGCTACGAGCAGTACTTC
. TRBJ2-7 TRBV7-8 . CASVTGPLNYEQYF TGTGCCAGCGTAACAGGCCCCCTTAACTACGAGCAGTACTTC
many TRBJ1-2 TRBV12-3/TRBV12-4 . CASTFGPGGDYTF .
many TRBJ2-6 TRBV7-6 . CASSSLSLWGANVLTF TGTGCCAGCAGCTCCCTTTCTCTCTGGGGGGCCAACGTCCTGACTTTC
. TRBJ2-1 TRBV4-3 TRBD2 CASSQESGRPGYREQFF TGCGCCAGCAGCCAAGAAAGCGGGAGACCAGGGTACCGCGAGCAGTTCTTC
. TRBJ1-6 TRBV20-1 . CSARLKGLIRSPLHF TGCAGTGCTAGGTTAAAGGGGCTAATTCGTTCACCCCTCCACTTT
few TRBJ2-1 TRBV20-1 . CSARGRLRTQADEQFF TGCAGTGCTAGAGGACGTCTAAGGACCCAAGCAGATGAGCAGTTCTTC
. TRBJ2-1 TRBV28 . CASSLSGGQFF TGTGCCAGCAGTTTGTCTGGCGGGCAGTTCTTC
few TRBJ1-4 TRBV7-2 . CASTKSGDYAEKLFF TGTGCCAGCACCAAGTCGGGGGATTATGCTGAAAAACTGTTTTTT
. TRBJ2-5 TRBV7-2 . CASSLGGAGWLETQYF TGTGCCAGCAGCTTAGGTGGGGCGGGCTGGTTAGAGACCCAGTACTTC
many TRBJ1-1 TRBV15 . CATSREYYTEAFF TGTGCCACCAGCAGGGAATACTACACTGAAGCTTTCTTT
. TRBJ2-2 TRBV7-9 . CASIQGSGGLNTGELFF TGTGCCAGCATCCAGGGATCCGGGGGTTTGAACACCGGGGAGCTGTTTTTT
. TRBJ1-6 TRBV5-1 . CASSLDSSYNSPLHF TGCGCCAGCAGCTTGGATTCCTCCTATAATTCACCCCTCCACTTT
many TRBJ2-7 TRBV7-2 . CASESRLSYEQYF TGTGCCAGCGAATCGCGCCTCTCCTACGAGCAGTACTTC
. TRBJ1-2 TRBV20-1 . CSASAGERYGYTF TGCAGTGCTTCCGCAGGGGAGCGATATGGCTACACCTTC
many TRBJ2-5 TRBV7-2 . CASRRGAFNQETQYF TGTGCCAGCAGAAGGGGAGCGTTCAATCAAGAGACCCAGTACTTC
many TRBJ2-3 TRBV7-2 . CASSPDPADTQYF TGTGCCAGCAGCCCCGACCCCGCAGATACGCAGTATTTT
. TRBJ2-5 TRBV4-1 . CASSRQNQETQYF TGCGCCAGCAGCCGTCAGAATCAAGAGACCCAGTACTTC
many TRBJ1-2 TRBV6-1 . CASSPQWGGYGYTF TGTGCCAGCAGTCCCCAATGGGGCGGCTATGGCTACACCTTC
few TRBJ1-4 TRBV6-2/TRBV6-3 TRBD1 CASMPTGTGREKLFF TGTGCCAGCATGCCCACCGGGACAGGGCGAGAAAAACTGTTTTTT
many TRBJ2-7 TRBV20-1 TRBD2 CSARAGGYEQYF TGCAGTGCTAGAGCGGGAGGTTACGAGCAGTACTTC
few TRBJ2-5 TRBV5-1 . CASTKEGPRAQYF TGCGCCAGCACCAAAGAAGGCCCTAGGGCCCAGTACTTC
. TRBJ2-1 TRBV7-7 TRBD2 CASSLGEGGYNEQFF TGTGCCAGCAGCTTAGGGGAGGGCGGCTACAATGAGCAGTTCTTC
. TRBJ2-7 TRBV5-1 . CASSLLAANEQYF TGCGCCAGCAGCTTGTTGGCAGCGAACGAGCAGTACTTC
. TRBJ2-1 TRBV7-2 . CASSLTGYLYNEQFF TGTGCCAGCAGCTTGACAGGCTACCTATACAATGAGCAGTTCTTC
few TRBJ2-5 TRBV20-1 . CSAVYLVEETQYF TGCAGTGCTGTCTACTTGGTGGAAGAGACCCAGTACTTC
few TRBJ2-5 TRBV20-1 TRBD1 CSAWDSYQETQYF TGCAGTGCTTGGGACAGCTACCAAGAGACCCAGTACTTC
many TRBJ1-1 TRBV9 . CASSVVPGDTEAFF TGTGCCAGCAGCGTAGTTCCAGGGGACACTGAAGCTTTCTTT
few TRBJ2-1 TRBV7-2 . CASGGRRRSADEQFF TGTGCCAGCGGGGGTAGGCGGAGATCGGCCGATGAGCAGTTCTTC
few TRBJ2-6 TRBV14 . CASSQTLGWAGANVLTF TGTGCCAGCAGCCAGACCCTCGGATGGGCTGGGGCCAACGTCCTGACTTTC
. TRBJ2-1 TRBV6-1 TRBD2 CASSRLAGGMNYNEQFF TGTGCCAGCAGCCGACTAGCGGGAGGTATGAACTACAATGAGCAGTTCTTC
many TRBJ2-7 TRBV20-1 . CSARSRTFSYEQYF TGCAGTGCTAGATCGCGGACGTTCTCCTACGAGCAGTACTTC
. TRBJ2-3 TRBV7-8 . CASSSLRTDTQYF TGTGCCAGCAGCTCCCTGCGGACAGATACGCAGTATTTT
few TRBJ2-1 TRBV14 TRBD2 CASSHLPGLAGPGSYNEQFF TGTGCCAGCAGCCATTTACCGGGACTAGCGGGGCCGGGCTCCTACAATGAGCAGTTCTTC
many TRBJ2-3 TRBV6-2/TRBV6-3 TRBD2 CASSPFPGGSDTQYF TGTGCCAGCAGCCCCTTCCCGGGGGGATCAGATACGCAGTATTTT
. TRBJ2-7 TRBV5-1 . CASTRDGATYEQYF TGCGCCAGCACCCGGGACGGTGCCACCTACGAGCAGTACTTC
. TRBJ2-7 TRBV5-1 . CASSSTPSGAYEQYF TGCGCCAGCAGCTCAACCCCATCGGGGGCCTACGAGCAGTACTTC
. TRBJ2-3 TRBV6-4 . CASSVGGLRDTQYF TGTGCCAGCAGTGTCGGCGGCCTACGGGATACGCAGTATTTT
. TRBJ2-5 TRBV10-2 . CASSGLGPQTQYF TGCGCCAGCAGTGGTCTAGGTCCACAGACCCAGTACTTC
few TRBJ2-7 TRBV4-3 . CASSQALQETYEQYF TGCGCCAGCAGCCAAGCGCTTCAGGAAACCTACGAGCAGTACTTC
many TRBJ1-2 TRBV7-9 . CASSPPQRYGYTF TGTGCCAGCAGCCCCCCACAGAGATACGGCTACACCTTC
few TRBJ2-1 TRBV6-5 . CASSYSRLENNEQFF TGTGCCAGCAGTTACTCGAGACTCGAAAACAATGAGCAGTTCTTC
. TRBJ2-5 TRBV6-2/TRBV6-3 . CASRAPRGTQYF TGTGCCAGCAGGGCCCCACGCGGGACCCAGTACTTC
. TRBJ2-3 TRBV5-4 TRBD1 CASSSTGGGDTQYF TGTGCCAGCAGCTCCACAGGGGGCGGGGATACGCAGTATTTT
. TRBJ2-3 TRBV9 . CASSALQGPDTQYF TGTGCCAGCAGCGCTTTGCAGGGCCCAGATACGCAGTATTTT
many TRBJ2-2 TRBV7-2 . CASSYQGGITGELFF TGTGCCAGCAGCTATCAGGGGGGGATCACCGGGGAGCTGTTTTTT
. TRBJ2-3 TRBV30 TRBD1 CAWSASRTGLQDTQYF TGTGCCTGGAGTGCCTCGCGGACAGGGTTGCAAGATACGCAGTATTTT
many TRBJ1-2 TRBV7-8 TRBD1 CASSPGQGSTYGYTF TGTGCCAGCAGCCCCGGACAGGGGAGTACCTATGGCTACACCTTC
. TRBJ2-7 TRBV20-1 . CSAYDTLSYEQYF TGCAGTGCCTACGACACACTCTCCTACGAGCAGTACTTC
. TRBJ1-5 TRBV20-1 . CSARPGVGNQPQHF TGCAGTGCTAGACCAGGGGTCGGCAATCAGCCCCAGCATTTT